The clone carrying this T cell receptor beta chain appeared many times. What it binds is not known. The data were obtained in a study of metastatic and nonmetastatic thyroid tumors. Study-wide context: Comparative analysis of repertoires was undertaken across blood and tumor or nodule tissue obtained from malignant and benign thyroid patients.

TCRdb re-processed the PCR reads through MiXCR. The sample consists of roughly 40,000 clones, 12% of them appearing once. No patient received treatment before thyroid surgery. The germline V gene encodes CDR1 DFQATT and CDR2 SNEGSKA (reference sequence). The V end lost 5 bases, the J end lost 9 bases, and 14 bases lay between the germline ends. The CDR3 totals 12 residues. Points from the study as a whole: Malignant thyroid tumors reportedly had TCR beta diversity that was significantly higher than in benign nodules, in blood and tumor.

The sequence derives from a male donor with papillary thyroid cancer or a benign thyroid nodule (not recorded which). Some clones in this sample may be carry-over from other donors' samples. The chain employs TRBV20-1 and TRBJ2-1; D gene unclear. Sequenced: blood. CDR3 bases: TGCAGTGCTGACCTTTTAGTAGGTGAGCAGTTCTTC. It codes for CSADLLVGEQFF.